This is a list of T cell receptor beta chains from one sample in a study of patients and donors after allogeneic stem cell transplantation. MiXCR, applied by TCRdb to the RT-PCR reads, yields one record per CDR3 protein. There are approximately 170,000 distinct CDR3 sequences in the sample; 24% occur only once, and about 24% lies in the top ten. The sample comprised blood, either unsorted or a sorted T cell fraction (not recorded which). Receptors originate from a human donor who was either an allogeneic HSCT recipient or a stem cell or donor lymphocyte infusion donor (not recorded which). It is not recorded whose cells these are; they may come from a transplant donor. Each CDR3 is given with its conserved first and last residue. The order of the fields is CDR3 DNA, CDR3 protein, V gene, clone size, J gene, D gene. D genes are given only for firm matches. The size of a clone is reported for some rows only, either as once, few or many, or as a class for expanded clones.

TGTGCCAGCAGTATCGGACAGGGCCCCACTGAAGCTTTCTTT CASSIGQGPTEAFF TRBV12-3/TRBV12-4 few TRBJ1-1 TRBD1
TGCAGTGCTAGAGGGCAGGGTGGCAATCAGCCCCAGCATTTT CSARGQGGNQPQHF TRBV20-1 - TRBJ1-5 -
TGTGCCAGCAGCTTAAACCCCCCCTGGGTCCCCGTCTACAATGAGCAGTTCTTC CASSLNPPWVPVYNEQFF TRBV7-9 - TRBJ2-1 -
TGTGCCAGCCAGACAGGGTTTAGTCAGCCCCAGCATTTT CASQTGFSQPQHF TRBV6-1 - TRBJ1-5 TRBD1
TGTGCCAGCAGCTGCGGACAGGGGGCATCCAAAAACATTCAGTACTTC CASSCGQGASKNIQYF TRBV6-2/TRBV6-3 - TRBJ2-4 TRBD1
TGTGCCAGCAGCTTGGATGGCCGGTCGCATGCTTTCTTT CASSLDGRSHAFF TRBV5-5 few TRBJ1-1 -
TGTGCCAGCAGTTTCTACCCCGACACCGGGGAGCTGTTTTTT CASSFYPDTGELFF TRBV27 few TRBJ2-2 -
TGTGCCACCAGCAGAGATGCACGCTACTCTGGGGCCAACGTCCTGACTTTC CATSRDARYSGANVLTF TRBV15 - TRBJ2-6 -
TGCAGTGCTAGAGACGAGGGGAGCTCCTACAATGAGCAGTTCTTC CSARDEGSSYNEQFF TRBV20-1 - TRBJ2-1 -
TGTGCCAGCAGCTCACAGGGCCCCGGCCAGCCCCAGCATTTT CASSSQGPGQPQHF TRBV7-9 few TRBJ1-5 -
TGTGCCAGCAGCCTCCGGGTGGCGGGAGACTACAATGAGCAGTTCTTC CASSLRVAGDYNEQFF TRBV6-6 - TRBJ2-1 TRBD2
TGTGCCAGCAGCGATGTGGACACCTCGCAGTATTTT CASSDVDTSQYF TRBV7-9 - TRBJ2-3 -
TGCGCCAGCAGCATTTTCCTAGCGGGAGAAGAGACCCAGTACTTC CASSIFLAGEETQYF TRBV5-1 - TRBJ2-5 TRBD2
TGTGCCAGCAGCCCCAAAAGGGACAGGAACACTGAAGCTTTCTTT CASSPKRDRNTEAFF TRBV11-2 - TRBJ1-1 TRBD1
TGTGCCAGTGGAGGGGGGACCGAAGCTTTCTTT CASGGGTEAFF TRBV19 - TRBJ1-1 -
TGTGCCAGCAGGCTACAAGAGACCCAGTACTTC CASRLQETQYF TRBV12-3/TRBV12-4 - TRBJ2-5 -
TGTGCCAGCAGTTTTAGTGGCAATCAGCCCCAGCATTTT CASSFSGNQPQHF TRBV12-3/TRBV12-4 few TRBJ1-5 -
TGTGCCAGCAGTTACGGGCGGGTAGCTGGCTACACCTTC CASSYGRVAGYTF TRBV6-5 many TRBJ1-2 -
TGCGCCAGCAGCCAAGAGACCCTCTGGCACGACGAGGGGGAGCTGTTTTTT CASSQETLWHDEGELFF TRBV4-1 few TRBJ2-2 -
TGTGCCAGCAGTTTGAGGGGAACGGCCTATGGCTACACCTTC CASSLRGTAYGYTF TRBV12-3/TRBV12-4 - TRBJ1-2 -
TGTGCCAGCAGCTCCCGGGGTTTGAACACTGAAGCTTTCTTT CASSSRGLNTEAFF TRBV7-9 many TRBJ1-1 -
TGTGCCAGCAGCCCCGAGGGGCGAGATACGCAGTATTTT CASSPEGRDTQYF TRBV6-2/TRBV6-3 - TRBJ2-3 -
TGTGCCAGCAGCTTAGGACCGCGATATCGGACGGAGAGGTTCTCTGGAAACACCATATATTTT CASSLGPRYRTERFSGNTIYF TRBV7-2 - TRBJ1-3 -
TGTGCCATCAGGTGGACTCAGGCTGAAGCTTTCTTT CAIRWTQAEAFF TRBV10-3 many TRBJ1-1 -
TGTGCCAGCAGTTCAACAGGGGCCTATCAGCCCCAGCATTTT CASSSTGAYQPQHF TRBV6-5 - TRBJ1-5 TRBD1
TGTGCCAGCAGTCTTCCGGGCACTGAAGCTTTCTTT CASSLPGTEAFF TRBV27 few TRBJ1-1 -
TGCAGTGCTAGAGCCGGGGCCGGGGAGCTGTTTTTT CSARAGAGELFF TRBV20-1 - TRBJ2-2 -
TGCGCCAGCAGCTTGGTAATGCTAGCGATGGATACGCAGTATTTT CASSLVMLAMDTQYF TRBV5-1 - TRBJ2-3 -
TGCAGCGTTGCCGAACAAACGGAGACTGAAGCTTTCTTT CSVAEQTETEAFF TRBV29-1 many TRBJ1-1 -
TGTGCCAGCAGTTTAGGGCTGGGTCAGCCCCAGCATTTT CASSLGLGQPQHF TRBV27 - TRBJ1-5 -
TGTGCCACCAGTGATACTGACAGGACTGAAGCTTTCTTT CATSDTDRTEAFF TRBV24-1 many TRBJ1-1 -
TGCAGCGTCGCCGGGACAGCCCCAGAAAAACTGTTTTTT CSVAGTAPEKLFF TRBV29-1 few TRBJ1-4 TRBD1
TGTGCCAGCACTTTTTGGCGGCCGAAACAACCCTACGTGCAGTACTTC CASTFWRPKQPYVQYF TRBV21-1 - TRBJ2-7 -
TGTGCCATCAGTGGGGACAGGGGGCTTACAGATACGCAGTATTTT CAISGDRGLTDTQYF TRBV10-3 - TRBJ2-3 TRBD1
TGTGCCAGCAGTTTAGTAGGCGGACCCTACAATGAGCAGTTCTTC CASSLVGGPYNEQFF TRBV12-3/TRBV12-4 few TRBJ2-1 -
TGCGCCAGCAGCCCCCGCCCGGGAGCCACTGAAGCTTTCTTT CASSPRPGATEAFF TRBV4-3 many TRBJ1-1 -
TGTGCCAGCAGTTGGCTGGGTGGCTACACCTTC CASSWLGGYTF TRBV12-3/TRBV12-4 - TRBJ1-2 -
TGTGCCAGCAGCGGGGGAGGGATCTATGGCTACACCTTC CASSGGGIYGYTF TRBV7-2 few TRBJ1-2 -
TGCAGTGCCCACACAGGGCCGGAACTGTTTTTT CSAHTGPELFF TRBV20-1 - TRBJ1-4 -
TGTGCCAGCAGCCCAGGACGTCAGACGGGGCCAGGGAATGGCTACACCTTC CASSPGRQTGPGNGYTF TRBV7-3 - TRBJ1-2 -
TGTGCCTGGAGTGTACTCTGGACGGAAAAACTGTTTTTT CAWSVLWTEKLFF TRBV30 - TRBJ1-4 -
TGCAGTGCCCGCCGGGAGGGTCTGGGTACAGATACGCAGTATTTT CSARREGLGTDTQYF TRBV20-1 - TRBJ2-3 TRBD2
TGTGCCAGCAGCTGGAGGGGGCCCCCCTATGGCTACACCTTC CASSWRGPPYGYTF TRBV7-2 - TRBJ1-2 TRBD1
TGCGCCAGCAGCCAAGATCAGGGGACAGGTCATAATGAGCAGTTCTTC CASSQDQGTGHNEQFF TRBV4-3 - TRBJ2-1 TRBD1
TGTGCCAGCACCAACATTCCGGGACGGAACACAGATACGCAGTATTTT CASTNIPGRNTDTQYF TRBV7-9 once TRBJ2-3 -
TGCAGCGTCGAACTACAGGGGTACTATGGCTACACCTTC CSVELQGYYGYTF TRBV29-1 few TRBJ1-2 TRBD1
TGTGCCAGCGATACCCGGACAGGATCACCCCTCCACTTT CASDTRTGSPLHF TRBV27 - TRBJ1-6 TRBD1
TGCGCCAGCAGCGGGGCTCGGGCAGGAACTAATGAAAAACTGTTTTTT CASSGARAGTNEKLFF TRBV5-1 - TRBJ1-4 -
TGCAGCGTTGAAGCCGGCCCTCTAACCAACTATGGCTACACCTTC CSVEAGPLTNYGYTF TRBV29-1 - TRBJ1-2 -
TGTGCCAGCAGGGAGTCTTTAGGGTACGAGCAGTACTTC CASRESLGYEQYF TRBV6-2/TRBV6-3 few TRBJ2-7 -
TGCGCCAGCAGCTTGGGTGGTTGGACCGGGGAGCTGTTTTTT CASSLGGWTGELFF TRBV5-1 few TRBJ2-2 -
TGTGCCAGCACCGTCGACAGGGAAAAAGAGACCCAGTACTTC CASTVDREKETQYF TRBV12-3/TRBV12-4 - TRBJ2-5 TRBD1
TGCAGTGCTAGATGGATAGGTAACTACGAGCAGTACTTC CSARWIGNYEQYF TRBV20-1 - TRBJ2-7 -
TGTGCCAGCAGCTACCTGGACAGGGTTAATGAAAAACTGTTTTTT CASSYLDRVNEKLFF TRBV7-2 - TRBJ1-4 TRBD1
TGTGCCAGCAGCTTAGGGGACGTCCGACAGGGCTACACCTTC CASSLGDVRQGYTF TRBV7-9 - TRBJ1-2 -
TGTGCCAGCAGTTTAGCGGGGACAGAGTACGAGCAGTACTTC CASSLAGTEYEQYF TRBV12-3/TRBV12-4 - TRBJ2-7 TRBD1
TGCGCCAGCAGGTCCGGGACACAAGGAGAAGAGACCCAGTACTTC CASRSGTQGEETQYF TRBV5-1 - TRBJ2-5 -